This TCR beta chain is from a study of ipilimumab plus nivolumab after autologous stem cell transplantation. Some clones are missing from TCRdb's copy, which holds only in-frame ones; the method was immunoSEQ multiplex PCR. The sample has some 15,000 clones, roughly four fifths seen once; the top ten hold around a fifth. Dosing: nivolumab 3 mg/kg IV, weeks 1, 4, 7, 10, then every two weeks to week 26. Sequenced material: PBMCs, taken in a trial of ipilimumab plus nivolumab as post-transplant consolidation. The TCR sequence derives from a male donor with diffuse large B-cell lymphoma.

The CDR3 spells CASSPLRRQFYNEQFF. CDR3 DNA: TGTGCCAGCTCACCACTGAGGCGTCAGTTTTACAATGAGCAGTTCTTC. The chain links TRBV18 to TRBJ2-1; no clear D gene. CDR3 length: 16 amino acids. Trimming took off 1 base at V and 4 bases at J, with 14 bases between the two ends. The germline V gene has CDR1 KGHSH and CDR2 LQKENI.